This T cell receptor (beta chain) is drawn from a study of cytotoxic CD8 clonotypes in ibrutinib-treated CLL. Whole-study context: Response was recorded as partial in some 24 patients and complete in 2; at median roughly 73 months, roughly 15 remained remitted and about twelve had progressed.

Sequenced by immunoSEQ multiplex PCR; TCRdb stores in-frame clones only, minus some. The sample lists some 130,000 clones, over 75% occurring once. The CDR3 runs 15 residues. The germline gives CDR1 MNHNS, CDR2 SASEGT. The V gene lost 3 bases and the J gene lost 0 bases, with 9 bases spanning the gap. Sample: PBMCs, taken after 24 months of ibrutinib treatment. This chain uses TRBV6-1 with TRBJ1-5, with unresolved D. The TCR originated in a human donor with chronic lymphocytic leukemia. In nucleotides, the CDR3 is TGTGCCAGCAGTGAGACACTTTATAGCAATCAGCCCCAGCATTTT. Its translation is CASSETLYSNQPQHF.